This T cell receptor (beta chain) was recorded in a study of blood T cells in healthy people across ages. Next came a second PCR, run for about 7 to 11 cycles, which used a sample-barcoded 5' primer along with a J-beta primer mix. TCRdb analysed the 5' RACE reads with MiXCR anew, one entry per CDR3 protein. The sample records about 1.8 million distinct CDR3 sequences, approximately 50% being singletons. Specimen: blood. This clonotype originated in a middle-aged woman in good health.

The CDR3 sequence: CSATNQGPEQFF. The CDR3 region has the DNA TGCAGTGCTACCAATCAGGGCCCTGAGCAGTTCTTC. The rearrangement joins TRBV20-1 to TRBJ2-1; D is possibly TRBD1 (5 bases). The CDR3 loop spans 12 amino acids. With 4 bases removed from V and 9 bases from J, the gap between germline ends came to 13 bases. Germline V gene data show CDR1 as DFQATT and CDR2 as SNEGSKA (reference sequence).